What follows are 29 T cell receptor beta chains derived from one specimen sequenced in a study of blood T cells in healthy people across ages. The use of a sample-barcoded 5' primer and a J-beta primer mix characterized a second PCR of 7 to 11 cycles. TCRdb passed the 5' RACE reads through MiXCR, listing each CDR3 protein once. The sample lists 800,000 to 1,000,000 distinct CDR3 sequences, 48% occurring once. Sequenced: blood. The receptors were sampled from a man aged 30-40 years in good health.

The genes are TRBV20-1 and TRBJ2-7; D remains ambiguous. Matching the DNA end better, TRBJ2-5 makes the J call doubtful. The CDR3 contains 15 residues. Germline V gene data show CDR1 as DFQATT and CDR2 as SNEGSKA (reference sequence). This CDR3 reads CSAEDPPVSLKTQYF. The CDR3 DNA reads as TGCAGTGCAGAAGACCCACCGGTGTCACTAAAGACCCAGTACTTC.

DNA of the CDR3: TGTGCCAGCAGCTTGTTTTTCTCGAACACCGGGGAGCTGTTTTTT. Its translation is CASSLFFSNTGELFF. The chain employs TRBV7-2 and TRBJ2-2; no clear D. Per germline, CDR1 SGHTA and CDR2 FQGNSA. V shed 3 bases and J shed 0 bases, with 8 bases lying between them. The CDR3 loop spans 15 amino acids.

This chain links TRBV4-1 with TRBJ2-1; TRBD2 matches 11 bases. The trim removed 4 bases at V and 6 bases at J, leaving 8 bases unmatched. The CDR3 runs 16 residues. The V gene's germline CDR1 is MGHRA and CDR2 YSYEKL. The CDR3 sequence is CASSPHSGGALNEQFF. The DNA for the CDR3 is TGCGCCAGCAGCCCGCATAGCGGGGGGGCACTCAATGAGCAGTTCTTC.

The rearrangement joins TRBV4-3 to TRBJ1-4; 7 bases agree with TRBD1. The CDR3 has 18 amino acids. Germline loops: CDR1 LGHNA, CDR2 YSLEER. V was pared by 3 bases and J by 2 bases, with 12 bases of the junction left unmatched. CDR3 sequence reads: CASSQKQGNTPTNEKLFF. In DNA, the CDR3 is TGCGCCAGCAGCCAGAAACAGGGGAACACCCCTACTAATGAAAAACTGTTTTTT.

This clonotype was observed a few times. This chain connects TRBV6-2 or TRBV6-3 to TRBJ2-4; D uncertain. Per the germline V gene, CDR1 is MNHEY and CDR2 is SVGEGT. This CDR3 is 17 amino acids long. The V gene lost 5 bases and the J gene lost 13 bases, with 30 bases spanning the gap. CDR3 residues: CASSKPHGYTNSFGQYF. In DNA, the CDR3 is TGTGCCAGCAGTAAACCTCACGGCTACACAAACTCTTTCGGGCAGTACTTC.

The CDR3 reads CASSKVTGQKSEETQYF. As DNA, the CDR3 is TGTGCCAGCAGCAAAGTGACGGGACAGAAGAGTGAAGAGACCCAGTACTTC. V gene TRBV21-1 combines with J gene TRBJ2-5; TRBD1 is the table's D call, not checked against the DNA. TRBV21-1 is a documented pseudogene. The CDR3 is 17 amino acids.

The rearrangement links TRBV15 to TRBJ2-1; the match to TRBD2 covers 8 bases. J lost 3 bases, V lost 6 bases, and 7 bases had no gene match. This CDR3 region has 15 residues. Per the germline V gene, CDR1 is LNHNV and CDR2 is YYDKDF (reference sequence). This chain's CDR3 is CATSHSGTSYNEQFF. Here the CDR3 DNA reads TGTGCCACCAGTCATTCCGGGACTAGCTACAATGAGCAGTTCTTC.

In DNA, the CDR3 is TGTGCCAGCAGCCCTGAAAAGGGGCTTACCAATTCACCCCTCCACTTT. Protein sequence: CASSPEKGLTNSPLHF. The V gene is TRBV14, the J gene TRBJ1-6, with a possible D match to TRBD1 (5 bases). Trimming cost V 4 bases and J 7 bases, with 17 bases left between them. The V gene's germline CDR1 is SGHDN and CDR2 FVKESK. The CDR3 covers 16 residues.

J is TRBJ2-3 and V is TRBV3-1; a possible D gene is TRBD1 (5 bases). V was clipped by 0 bases and J by 5 bases, with 12 bases between them. Germline V gives CDR1 LGHDT, CDR2 YNNKEL (reference sequence). This CDR3 region has 15 residues. In DNA form, the CDR3 reads TGTGCCAGCAGCCAAGAAAAGGGGTGGGGAGATACGCAGTATTTT. This translates into CASSQEKGWGDTQYF.

In this sample, this clonotype turned up many times. V is TRBV20-1 and J is TRBJ2-3; D may be TRBD1 (6 bases). The CDR3 spans 15 residues. V was shortened by 2 bases and J by 5 bases, with 17 bases between the two germline ends. In germline, CDR1 is DFQATT, CDR2 SNEGSKA (reference sequence). CDR3 sequence reads: CSARSNLGGLDTQYF. Here the CDR3 DNA reads TGCAGTGCTAGATCAAACCTTGGGGGCCTAGATACGCAGTATTTT.

The chain is built from TRBV6-2 or TRBV6-3 and TRBJ1-2, with D maybe TRBD1 (6 bases). CDR1 and CDR2 (germline): MNHEY, SVGEGT. V lost 6 bases to trimming and J lost 4 bases, with 15 bases between them. CDR3 length equals 14 residues. The CDR3 here is CASRDPTGTYGYTF. CDR3 DNA: TGTGCCAGCAGAGACCCGACAGGCACCTATGGCTACACCTTC.

The chain employs TRBV7-6 and TRBJ1-4; 8 bases are a match to TRBD1. The V segment lost 3 bases and the J segment 12 bases; nucleotides outside the gene matches: 9. CDR3 length equals 14 residues. Germline-derived CDR1 and CDR2 are SGHVS and FNYEAQ. CDR3: CASSLGQDGEELFF. CDR3 sequence (DNA): TGTGCCAGCAGCTTGGGACAGGATGGAGAAGAACTGTTTTTT.

The rearrangement uses TRBV20-1 and TRBJ2-2, with 8 bases matching TRBD1. The ends lost 7 bases at V and 7 bases at J; junction bases unmatched: 8. Per germline, CDR1 DFQATT and CDR2 SNEGSKA (reference sequence). The CDR3 runs 13 residues. CDR3: CSVNRGMIGELFF. CDR3 bases: TGCAGTGTTAACAGGGGGATGATCGGGGAGCTGTTTTTT.

The chain combines TRBV5-1 with TRBJ2-4; 10 nucleotides line up with TRBD1. The J call is in doubt because the DNA end fits TRBJ2-7 better. CDR3 size: 15 residues. Germline CDR1 is SGHRS and CDR2 is YFSETQ. DNA for the CDR3: TGCGCCAGCAGCTTGTTTGGGACAGGGGCCTACGAGCAGTACTTC. Its protein is CASSLFGTGAYEQYF.

This clonotype appeared a few times. The rearrangement uses TRBV6-1 and TRBJ1-5; 12 nucleotides align to TRBD1. CDR1 is MNHNS, CDR2 SASEGT, per germline. CDR3 length equals 16 residues. V trimming: 4 bases; J trimming: 6 bases; junction bases outside the gene matches: 7. CDR3 sequence: CASSGPGQGAGQPQHF. CDR3 nucleotides: TGTGCCAGCAGTGGACCGGGACAGGGGGCAGGTCAGCCCCAGCATTTT.

V is TRBV29-1 and J is TRBJ2-1, with no clear D. The DNA end lines up better with TRBJ2-7; the J call may be wrong. The CDR3 consists of 15 residues. Germline V gene lookup returns CDR1 SQVTM and CDR2 ANQGSEA. The CDR3 region is CSVEGKVASYNEQYF. DNA of the CDR3: TGCAGCGTTGAAGGGAAGGTAGCTTCCTACAATGAGCAGTACTTC.

V and J are TRBV28 and TRBJ1-4; D gene ambiguous. V lost 4 bases and J 0 bases, leaving 9 bases between the germline ends. The CDR3 has 15 amino acids. Germline CDR1 is MDHEN and CDR2 is SYDVKM. The CDR3 bases are TGTGCCAGCAGTTCGACCAGCGCAACTAATGAAAAACTGTTTTTT. Its translation: CASSSTSATNEKLFF.

The chain employs TRBV6-5 and TRBJ1-1; tentatively, D is TRBD1 (6 bases). V gave up 3 bases and J gave up 2 bases, with 13 bases separating them. The CDR3 is 15 amino acids. Germline CDR1 is MNHEY and CDR2 is SVGAGI. CDR3 region: CASSYGGSLNTEAFF. Written as DNA, the CDR3 is TGTGCCAGCAGTTATGGGGGCTCATTAAACACTGAAGCTTTCTTT.

This clonotype was recorded only once. This chain connects TRBV27 to TRBJ2-7; D ambiguous. This CDR3 has 15 amino acids. Germline V lookup: CDR1 MNHEY, CDR2 SMNVEV (reference sequence). The germline V and J ends were trimmed by 2 bases and 0 bases, with 11 bases remaining between them. The CDR3 DNA sequence: TGTGCCAGCAGTTTAAAGGCAGGAGCCTCCTACGAGCAGTACTTC. Translating gives CASSLKAGASYEQYF.

As regards this clonotype: The junction shows a germline mismatch at one end, possibly a read error. The chain couples TRBV7-9 to TRBJ2-3, with D maybe TRBD1 (5 bases). Germline CDR1 reads SEHNR; CDR2 reads FQNEAQ (reference sequence). CDR3 length equals 16 residues. This CDR3 reads CAGSLAQGAGTDTQYF. Here the CDR3 DNA reads TGTGCCGGCAGCTTAGCCCAAGGGGCAGGGACAGATACGCAGTATTTT.

Note on this clonotype: A read error may be the cause here, since a much bigger clone is one base away. V gene TRBV4-2 combines with J gene TRBJ2-1; TRBD2 might be the D (5 bases). Deletions cut 4 bases from V and 10 bases from J, with 23 bases between. This CDR3 region has 16 residues. Germline CDR1 LGHNA, CDR2 YNFKEQ. The CDR3 bases are TGTGCCAGCAGCCGCGCTAGGGTGGAGGTCAGGAAGGAGCAGTTCTTC. This gives the protein CASSRARVEVRKEQFF.

The sample holds a few counts of this clonotype. The chain combines TRBV15 with TRBJ2-3; D is possibly TRBD2 (6 bases). This CDR3 comprises 15 residues. Germline CDR1 LNHNV, CDR2 YYDKDF (reference sequence). V lost 5 bases and J 4 bases, leaving 16 bases between the germline ends. The CDR3 region is CATSPPGRWADTQYF. The CDR3 DNA follows: TGTGCCACCAGCCCCCCGGGGAGGTGGGCAGATACGCAGTATTTT.

The table lists this clonotype with a few counts. The rearrangement links TRBV20-1 to TRBJ2-7; D is possibly TRBD2 (6 bases). V was cut by 6 bases and J by 4 bases, with 13 bases left in between. The CDR3 is 12 residues long. Germline-derived CDR1 and CDR2 are DFQATT and SNEGSKA (reference sequence). The CDR3 DNA reads TGCAGTGCCCTAGTGGGGGGATACGAGCAGTACTTC. It translates to CSALVGGYEQYF.

CDR3 amino acids: CASSARDRPRNGYTF. Written as DNA, the CDR3 is TGTGCCAGCAGCGCGCGGGACAGACCGAGAAATGGCTACACCTTC. This chain connects TRBV7-9 to TRBJ1-2; 7 bases fit TRBD1. V trimming: 5 bases; J trimming: 6 bases; junction bases outside the gene matches: 12. The CDR3 sequence is 15 residues long. The germline gives CDR1 SEHNR, CDR2 FQNEAQ (reference sequence).

The chain recombines TRBV5-1 with TRBJ2-5, with 10 nucleotides matching TRBD2. Per germline, CDR1 SGHRS and CDR2 YFSETQ. The CDR3 is 16 residues long. The trim removed 1 base at V and 5 bases at J, leaving 8 bases unmatched. The CDR3 spells CASSLTGLADVETQYF. Here the CDR3 DNA reads TGCGCCAGCAGCTTGACTGGACTAGCGGATGTGGAGACCCAGTACTTC.

This clonotype was seen once. One end of the junction fails to match germline, which may point to a read error. The V gene is TRBV7-7, the J gene TRBJ2-1, with TRBD1 matching 7 bases. Germline V CDR1 and CDR2: SSHAT, FNYEAQ (reference sequence). CDR3 length equals 14 residues. Written as DNA, the CDR3 is TGTGCTAGCAGCCTAATGGACAGGAACAATGAGCAGTTCTTC. This translates into CASSLMDRNNEQFF.

There are a few counts of this clonotype. V gene TRBV24-1 combines with J gene TRBJ2-1; 7 nucleotides line up with TRBD1. CDR1 and CDR2 (germline): KGHDR, SFDVKD. The CDR3 loop spans 17 amino acids. The V gene end was trimmed by 4 bases and the J gene end by 4 bases; junction bases not matched to a gene: 12. The CDR3 DNA reads as TGTGCCACCAGTGAAACTACAGGGGAATTGAATTACAATGAGCAGTTCTTC. Protein product: CATSETTGELNYNEQFF.

The gene calls are TRBV28 and TRBJ2-1; 16 nucleotides align to TRBD2. The V gene's germline CDR1 is MDHEN and CDR2 SYDVKM. CDR3 size: 16 residues. The trim removed 8 bases at V and 7 bases at J, leaving 8 bases unmatched. CDR3 residues: CASLGTSGGVWNEQFF. The CDR3 nucleotides are TGTGCCAGCCTCGGGACTAGCGGGGGGGTGTGGAATGAGCAGTTCTTC.

This clonotype appeared a single time. V gene TRBV3-1 combines with J gene TRBJ2-5, with 11 bases fitting TRBD1. Germline trimming cut 1 base from V and 5 bases from J; bases unmatched to any gene: 3. The CDR3 is 15 residues long. Germline V lookup: CDR1 LGHDT, CDR2 YNNKEL (reference sequence). The CDR3 DNA sequence: TGTGCCAGCAGCCAAGTAGGACAGGGGGCCGAGACCCAGTACTTC. The encoded protein is CASSQVGQGAETQYF.